The 12 T cell receptor beta chains below were found in one sample sequenced in a study of cytomegalovirus exposure and HLA in healthy donors (dated by TCRdb to 2016 to 2017). Library preparation employed the immunoSEQ multiplex PCR assay. TCRdb stores this immuneACCESS table with in-frame sequences only. Part of the clones is absent; in the studies checked, under half of the shortfall reflects unresolved V genes, and no reason is known for the rest. The sample table holds 130,000 or so clones, of which more than 75% were seen once. Roughly 2% of the sample rests with the top ten. Sequencing input: PBMCs. These receptors originate from a woman aged 30 to 39 in good health and CMV-seronegative.

The chain combines TRBV29-1 with TRBJ1-5; 8 bases are a match to TRBD1. After removal of 3 bases from V and 4 bases from J, the junction contained 2 bases not matched to a gene. In germline, CDR1 is SQVTM, CDR2 ANQGSEA. The CDR3 length is 13 residues. The CDR3 protein is CSVETGVNQPQHF. In DNA form, the CDR3 reads TGCAGCGTTGAGACAGGGGTGAATCAGCCCCAGCATTTT.

This clone has a single count. J is TRBJ2-7 and V is TRBV14; the D gene is possibly TRBD1 (6 bases). The CDR3 consists of 14 residues. Germline CDR1 reads SGHDN; CDR2 reads FVKESK. V was cut by 1 base and J by 4 bases, with 11 bases left in between. Written as DNA, the CDR3 is TGTGCCAGCAGCCAAGTTAACAGGGTGTACGAGCAGTACTTC. This codes for CASSQVNRVYEQYF.

This chain connects TRBV5-1 to TRBJ2-5, with 8 bases lining up with TRBD1. V lost 0 bases and J lost 2; bases outside the gene matches: 9. The V gene's germline CDR1 is SGHRS and CDR2 YFSETQ. The CDR3 spans 17 residues. In DNA, the CDR3 is TGCGCCAGCAGCTTGGGGACAGGGTCCACCAATCAAGAGACCCAGTACTTC. This encodes CASSLGTGSTNQETQYF.

The chain couples TRBV11-3 to TRBJ2-4; D possibly corresponds to TRBD2 (6 bases). The V gene lost 2 bases and the J gene lost 3 bases, with 14 bases spanning the gap. There are 16 residues in the CDR3. Germline CDR1 SGHNT, CDR2 YENEEA. The DNA for the CDR3 is TGTGCCAGCAGCTTAACTAGCTTAAGGAGCAAAAACATTCAGTACTTC. Residues: CASSLTSLRSKNIQYF.

The V and J genes are TRBV28 and TRBJ1-2, with 11 positions matching TRBD1. The CDR3 loop spans 14 amino acids. In germline, CDR1 is MDHEN, CDR2 SYDVKM. J lost 4 bases, V lost 8 bases, and 6 bases had no gene match. The CDR3: CASLGQGAAYGYTF. CDR3 DNA: TGTGCCAGCCTAGGACAGGGGGCCGCCTATGGCTACACCTTC.

J is TRBJ1-5 and V is TRBV4-3; possibly TRBD1 for D (5 bases). Trimming removed 1 base from V and 4 bases from J, with 14 bases in between. Germline CDR1 and CDR2: LGHNA and YSLEER. The CDR3 runs 16 residues. CDR3 bases: TGCGCCAGCAGCCAAGGAGGCGCAGGGATTAATCAGCCCCAGCATTTT. Its protein product is CASSQGGAGINQPQHF.

The chain joins TRBV6-5 to TRBJ2-7; D possibly corresponds to TRBD1 (6 bases). Germline loops: CDR1 MNHEY, CDR2 SVGAGI. Trimming pared 6 bases from V and 3 bases from J, leaving 12 bases between. The CDR3 extends over 13 amino acids. In DNA, the CDR3 is TGTGCCAGCAGGTCAGGGGCAGACTACGAGCAGTACTTC. It codes for CASRSGADYEQYF.

CDR3 protein: CASTPKWATTDTQYF. Here the CDR3 DNA reads TGTGCCAGCACCCCTAAATGGGCTACCACAGATACGCAGTATTTT. This sequence joins TRBV2 and TRBJ2-3; D remains ambiguous. Trimming pared 7 bases from V and 2 bases from J, leaving 16 bases between. Germline V gives CDR1 SNHLY, CDR2 FYNNEI. This CDR3 is built from 15 residues.

The V call is TRBV6-6, the J call TRBJ2-5; 7 bases align to TRBD2. J lost 1 base, V lost 0 bases, and 5 bases had no gene match. This CDR3 has 16 amino acids. The germline V gene has CDR1 MNHNY and CDR2 SVGAGI (reference sequence). The chain's CDR3 is CASSYSSGASQETQYF. The CDR3 DNA follows: TGTGCCAGCAGTTACTCCAGCGGGGCCTCCCAAGAGACCCAGTACTTC.

The genes are TRBV27 and TRBJ2-5, with TRBD1 identical over 8 bases. The V and J ends lost 2 bases and 3 bases, in that order; junction bases with no gene match: 5. Germline V gene data show CDR1 as MNHEY and CDR2 as SMNVEV (reference sequence). The CDR3 is 15 residues long. For the CDR3, the DNA is TGTGCCAGCAGTTTACGGGCGGACAGGGAAGAGACCCAGTACTTC. Translated: CASSLRADREETQYF.

The chain uses TRBV29-1 and TRBJ2-7; D perhaps matches TRBD2 (6 bases). Trimming removed 3 bases at V and 2 bases at J, with 8 bases between. The CDR3 has 12 residues. Germline CDR1 SQVTM, CDR2 ANQGSEA. The CDR3 coding sequence is TGCAGCGTTGAGGAGGGAACCTACGAGCAGTACTTC. It yields the protein CSVEEGTYEQYF.

This clone came up a few times. The CDR3: CASSYLHSNQPQHF. The CDR3 nucleotides are TGTGCCAGCAGTTACTTACATAGCAATCAGCCCCAGCATTTT. The V and J genes are TRBV6-6 and TRBJ1-5; D is ambiguous. Germline values: CDR1 MNHNY, CDR2 SVGAGI (reference sequence). The CDR3 loop spans 14 amino acids. Trimming shortened V by 1 base and J by 0 bases, and 4 bases separated the two germline ends.